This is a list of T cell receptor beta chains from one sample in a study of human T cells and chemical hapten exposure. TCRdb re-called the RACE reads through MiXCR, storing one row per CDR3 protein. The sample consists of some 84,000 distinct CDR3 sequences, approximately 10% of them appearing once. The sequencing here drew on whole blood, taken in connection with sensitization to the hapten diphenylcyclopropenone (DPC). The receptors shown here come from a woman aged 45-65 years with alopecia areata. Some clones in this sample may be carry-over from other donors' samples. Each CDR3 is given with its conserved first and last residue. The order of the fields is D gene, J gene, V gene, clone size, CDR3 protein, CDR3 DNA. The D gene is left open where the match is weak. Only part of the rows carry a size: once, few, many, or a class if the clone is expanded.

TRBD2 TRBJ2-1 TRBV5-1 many CASSPTSGRATREQFF TGCGCCAGCAGCCCGACTAGCGGGAGGGCCACGCGTGAGCAGTTCTTC
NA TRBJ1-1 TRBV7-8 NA CASSLMGGLNTEAFF TGTGCCAGCAGCTTGATGGGGGGATTGAACACTGAAGCTTTCTTT
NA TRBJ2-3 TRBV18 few CASSPLSSSTDTQYF TGTGCCAGCTCACCCCTTTCAAGTAGCACAGATACGCAGTATTTT
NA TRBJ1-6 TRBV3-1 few CASSQGMAYNSPLHF TGTGCCAGCAGCCAAGGGATGGCCTATAATTCACCCCTCCACTTT
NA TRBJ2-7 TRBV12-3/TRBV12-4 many CASSFGAGARGEQYF TGTGCCAGCAGTTTTGGGGCGGGTGCCCGTGGAGAGCAGTACTTC
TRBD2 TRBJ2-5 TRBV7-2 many CASSSGLAGGQETQYF TGTGCCAGCAGCTCTGGGTTAGCGGGAGGACAAGAGACCCAGTACTTC
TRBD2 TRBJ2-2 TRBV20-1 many CSARGSGTSGEGTGELFF TGCAGTGCCCGGGGGAGCGGGACTAGCGGAGAGGGAACCGGGGAGCTGTTTTTT
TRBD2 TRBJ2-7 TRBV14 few CASSIAGVAEQYF TGTGCCAGCAGCATAGCGGGAGTGGCCGAGCAGTACTTC
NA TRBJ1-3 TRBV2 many CASSPRSTGNTIYF TGTGCCAGCAGCCCGAGATCTACGGGAAACACCATATATTTT
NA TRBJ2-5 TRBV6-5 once CASSRVGQGRAQYF TGTGCCAGCAGTCGTGTAGGCCAAGGGCGAGCCCAGTACTTC
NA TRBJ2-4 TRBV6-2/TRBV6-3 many CASRGTAAKNIQYF TGTGCCAGCAGGGGGACTGCAGCCAAAAACATTCAGTACTTC
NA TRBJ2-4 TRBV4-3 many CASSQDLPGAAKNIQYF TGCGCCAGCAGCCAAGATCTGCCGGGGGCTGCCAAAAACATTCAGTACTTC
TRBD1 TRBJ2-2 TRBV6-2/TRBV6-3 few CASSYGRGQNTGELFF TGTGCCAGCAGTTATGGCAGGGGGCAGAACACCGGGGAGCTGTTTTTT
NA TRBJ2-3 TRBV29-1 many CSFPSPGGTDTQYF TGCAGCTTCCCTTCTCCAGGGGGCACAGATACGCAGTATTTT
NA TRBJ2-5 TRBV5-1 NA CASSFQGSETQYF TGCGCCAGCAGCTTCCAGGGGTCGGAGACCCAGTACTTC
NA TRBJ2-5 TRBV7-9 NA CASSAGTTEETQYF TGTGCCAGCAGCGCCGGAACTACGGAGGAGACCCAGTACTTC
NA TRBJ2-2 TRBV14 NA CASSQVRGGTGELFF TGTGCCAGCAGCCAAGTCAGGGGTGGTACCGGGGAGCTGTTTTTT
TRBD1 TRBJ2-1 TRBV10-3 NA CAISEQDRGSNEQFF TGTGCCATCAGTGAGCAGGACAGGGGATCGAATGAGCAGTTCTTC
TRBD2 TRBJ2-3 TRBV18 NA CASSPLSGRALADTQYF TGTGCCAGCTCACCACTAAGCGGGAGGGCCCTGGCAGATACGCAGTATTTT
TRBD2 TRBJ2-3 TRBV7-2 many CASSLIAGGLGTDTQYF TGTGCCAGCAGCTTGATAGCGGGAGGGCTTGGCACAGATACGCAGTATTTT
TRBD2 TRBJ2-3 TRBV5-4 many CASSLRTSGGTDTQYF TGTGCCAGCAGCTTGAGGACTAGCGGGGGCACAGATACGCAGTATTTT
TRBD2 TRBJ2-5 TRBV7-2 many CASSLLAGGWIPQYF TGTGCCAGCAGCCTGCTAGCGGGGGGGTGGATTCCCCAGTACTTC
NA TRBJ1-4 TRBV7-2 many CASSLVDEKLFF TGTGCCAGCAGCTTAGTGGATGAAAAACTGTTTTTT
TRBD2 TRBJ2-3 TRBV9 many CASSLTGTRGADTQYF TGTGCCAGCAGCCTGACCGGGACTAGAGGAGCAGATACGCAGTATTTT
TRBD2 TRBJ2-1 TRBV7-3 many CASSLRGTSGVSSYNEQFF TGTGCCAGCAGCTTGCGGGGGACTAGCGGGGTTAGCTCCTACAATGAGCAGTTCTTC
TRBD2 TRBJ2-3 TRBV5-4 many CASSLSGVTTDTQYF TGTGCCAGCAGCTTGAGCGGGGTGACCACAGATACGCAGTATTTT
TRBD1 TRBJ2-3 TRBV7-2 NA CASSIRDRGRTDTQYF TGTGCCAGCAGCATCCGGGACAGGGGGCGAACAGATACGCAGTATTTT
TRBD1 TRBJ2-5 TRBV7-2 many CASSAQTGGQETQYF TGTGCCAGCAGCGCCCAGACAGGGGGCCAAGAGACCCAGTACTTC
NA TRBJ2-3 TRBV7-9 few CASSLNRETDTQYF TGTGCCAGCAGCTTAAACAGGGAGACAGATACGCAGTATTTT
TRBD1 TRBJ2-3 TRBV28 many CASSSGQGADTQYF TGTGCCAGCAGTTCGGGACAGGGGGCTGACACGCAGTATTTT
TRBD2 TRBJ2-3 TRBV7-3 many CASSFGLAGGKDTQYF TGTGCCAGCAGCTTTGGACTAGCGGGAGGAAAGGATACGCAGTATTTT
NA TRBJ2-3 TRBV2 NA CASSPDSLQSYF TGTGCCAGCAGTCCGGACAGCCTCCAGTCGTATTTT
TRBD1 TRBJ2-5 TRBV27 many CASSLYRGANQETQYF TGTGCCAGCAGTTTGTACAGGGGCGCAAATCAAGAGACCCAGTACTTC
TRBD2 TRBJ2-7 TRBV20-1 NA CSGQREGWYEQYF TGCAGTGGTCAGCGGGAGGGCTGGTACGAGCAGTACTTC
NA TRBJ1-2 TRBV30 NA CAWSVGGTGYTF TGTGCCTGGAGTGTAGGGGGAACTGGCTACACCTTC
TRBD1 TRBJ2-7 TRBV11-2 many CASSRTRGLGEQYF TGTGCCAGCAGCCGAACCAGGGGGCTCGGGGAGCAGTACTTC
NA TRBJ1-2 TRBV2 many CASSEDRRARWGYTF TGTGCCAGCAGTGAAGATCGCAGGGCACGATGGGGCTACACCTTC
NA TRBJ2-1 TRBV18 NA CASSPPPHNNEQFF TGTGCCAGCTCACCACCCCCCCACAACAATGAGCAGTTCTTC
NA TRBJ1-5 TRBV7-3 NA CASSPPYQPQHF TGTGCCAGCAGCCCTCCTTATCAGCCCCAGCATTTT
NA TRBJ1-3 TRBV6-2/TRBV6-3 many CASSYSTENTIYF TGTGCCAGCAGTTACTCGACGGAAAACACCATATATTTT
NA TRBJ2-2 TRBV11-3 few CASSLEASYTGELFF TGTGCCAGCAGCTTAGAGGCGTCCTACACCGGGGAGCTGTTTTTT
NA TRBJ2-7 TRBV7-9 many CASSWDGPEQYF TGTGCCAGCAGCTGGGATGGTCCCGAGCAGTACTTC
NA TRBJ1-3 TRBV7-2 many CASSLGAGSGNTIYF TGTGCCAGCAGCTTAGGGGCGGGATCTGGAAACACCATATATTTT
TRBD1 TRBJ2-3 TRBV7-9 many CASSKRQGADTQYF TGTGCCAGCAGCAAACGACAGGGGGCAGATACGCAGTATTTT
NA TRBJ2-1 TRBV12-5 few CASGRGGYEQFF TGTGCTAGTGGTCGAGGGGGGTATGAGCAGTTCTTC
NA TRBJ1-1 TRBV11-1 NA CASTSETDTEAYF TGTGCCAGCACCTCAGAGACGGACACTGAAGCTTACTTT
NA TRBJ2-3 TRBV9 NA CASSVVAQGTDTQYF TGTGCCAGCAGCGTAGTAGCGCAGGGCACAGATACGCAGTATTTT
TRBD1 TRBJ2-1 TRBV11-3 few CASSARGHEQFF TGTGCCAGCAGCGCCAGGGGGCATGAGCAGTTCTTC
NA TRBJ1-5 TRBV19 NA CASSRTGGNSNQPQHF TGTGCCAGTAGCCGTACCGGGGGAAACAGCAATCAGCCCCAGCATTTT
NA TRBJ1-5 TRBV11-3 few CASSTPGWSNQPQHF TGTGCCAGCAGCACACCGGGGTGGTCCAATCAGCCCCAGCATTTT
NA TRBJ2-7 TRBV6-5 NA CASREGAFGEQYF TGTGCCAGCAGGGAGGGGGCCTTCGGCGAGCAGTACTTC
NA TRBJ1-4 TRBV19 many CASSIGTGGTEKLFF TGTGCCAGTAGTATCGGGACTGGGGGGACTGAAAAACTGTTTTTT
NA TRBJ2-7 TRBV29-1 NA CSAGGQGYEQYF TGCAGCGCCGGAGGCCAGGGCTACGAGCAGTACTTC
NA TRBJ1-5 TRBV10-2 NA CASSIGVLSNQPQHF TGCGCCAGCTCGATAGGCGTGTTGAGCAATCAGCCCCAGCATTTT
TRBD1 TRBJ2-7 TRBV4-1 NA CASSRTGHYEQYF TGCGCCAGCAGCCGGACAGGACACTACGAGCAGTACTTC